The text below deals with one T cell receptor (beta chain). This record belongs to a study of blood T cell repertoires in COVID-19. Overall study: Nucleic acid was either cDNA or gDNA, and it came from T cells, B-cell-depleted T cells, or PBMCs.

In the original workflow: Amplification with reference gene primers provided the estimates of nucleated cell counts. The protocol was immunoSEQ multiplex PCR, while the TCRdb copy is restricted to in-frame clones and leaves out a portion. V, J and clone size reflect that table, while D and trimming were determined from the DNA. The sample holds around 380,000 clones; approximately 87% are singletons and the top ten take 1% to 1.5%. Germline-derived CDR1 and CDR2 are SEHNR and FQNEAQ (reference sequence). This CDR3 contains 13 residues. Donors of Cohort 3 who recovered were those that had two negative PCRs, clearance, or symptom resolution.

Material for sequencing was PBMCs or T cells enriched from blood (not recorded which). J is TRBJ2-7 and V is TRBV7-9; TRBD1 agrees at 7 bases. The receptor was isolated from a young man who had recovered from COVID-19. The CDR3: CAIGGQPTYEQYF. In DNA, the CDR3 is TGTGCTATAGGGGGACAGCCCACCTACGAGCAGTACTTC.